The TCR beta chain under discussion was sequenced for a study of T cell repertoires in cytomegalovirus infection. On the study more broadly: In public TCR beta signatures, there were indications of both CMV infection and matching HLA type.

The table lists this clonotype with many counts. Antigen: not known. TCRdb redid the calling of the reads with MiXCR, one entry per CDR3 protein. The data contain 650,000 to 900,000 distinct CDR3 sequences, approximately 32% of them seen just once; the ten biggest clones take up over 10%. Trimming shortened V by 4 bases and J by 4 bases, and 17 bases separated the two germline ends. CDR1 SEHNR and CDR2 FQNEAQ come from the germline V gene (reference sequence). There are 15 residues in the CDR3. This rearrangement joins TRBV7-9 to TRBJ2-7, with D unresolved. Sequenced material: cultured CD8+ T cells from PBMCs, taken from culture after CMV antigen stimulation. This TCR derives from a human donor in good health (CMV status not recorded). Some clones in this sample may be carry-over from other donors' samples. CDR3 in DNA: TGTGCCAGCAGCTCCCCGGACCCCGTTCCTTACGAGCAGTACTTC. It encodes CASSSPDPVPYEQYF. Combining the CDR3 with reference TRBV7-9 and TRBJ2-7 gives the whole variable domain DTGVSQNPRHKITKRGQNVTFRCDPISEHNRLYWYRQTLGQGPEFLTYFQNEAQLEKSRLLSDRFSAERPKGSFSTLEIQRTEQGDSAMYLCASSSPDPVPYEQYFGPGTRLTVT.